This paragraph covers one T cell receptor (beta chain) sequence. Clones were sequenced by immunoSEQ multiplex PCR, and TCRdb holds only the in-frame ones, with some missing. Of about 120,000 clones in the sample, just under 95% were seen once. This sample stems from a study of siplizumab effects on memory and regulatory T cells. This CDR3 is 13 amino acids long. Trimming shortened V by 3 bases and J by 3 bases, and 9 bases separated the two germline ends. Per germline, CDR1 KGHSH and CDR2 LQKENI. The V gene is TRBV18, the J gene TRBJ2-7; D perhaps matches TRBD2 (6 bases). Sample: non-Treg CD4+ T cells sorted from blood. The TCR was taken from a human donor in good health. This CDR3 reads CASSPEGFYEQYF. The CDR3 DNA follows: TGTGCCAGCTCACCGGAGGGTTTCTACGAGCAGTACTTC.